Reported below is one T cell receptor beta chain. Authors' data handling: Estimated nucleated cell counts came from reference gene primer amplification. This table comes from immunoSEQ multiplex PCR, and its TCRdb copy is limited to in-frame clones, with some not included. For V, J and clone size, that table is used; D and trimming come from the DNA. This repertoire shows approximately 250,000 clones, approximately 89% found once; its top ten account for about 8.7%. This sample stems from a study of blood T cell repertoires in COVID-19. Study as a whole: Spain, Italy and the United States supplied samples that represented acute and convalescent COVID-19. T cells, B-cell-depleted T cells, or PBMCs provided the cDNA or gDNA that served as material.

Looked up from germline, CDR1 is SEHNR and CDR2 is FQNEAQ (reference sequence). This CDR3 is 15 amino acids long. Germline trimming cut 5 bases from V and 3 bases from J; bases unmatched to any gene: 5. What was sequenced was peripheral blood. This clonotype was obtained from a man aged 35 to 55 with active or convalescent COVID-19. This chain joins TRBV7-9 and TRBJ2-2; 8 nucleotides line up with TRBD1. The CDR3: CASSAGQGYTGELFF. CDR3 in DNA: TGTGCCAGCAGCGCAGGACAGGGATACACCGGGGAGCTGTTTTTT.